This TCR beta chain came from a study of glioma-infiltrating T cells. After removal of 5 bases from V and 6 bases from J, the junction contained 6 bases not matched to a gene. Per germline, CDR1 KGHSH and CDR2 LQKENI. This CDR3 has 13 residues. Study-wide points: Gliomas, especially low-grade, showed above-expected tissue-blood divergence; non-neoplastic patients showed below. Tissue and blood shared very few CDR3 sequences.

This clonotype was observed at least ten times. No antigen is known for it. The iRepertoire nested amplicon-rescue multiplex PCR amplified TCR alpha and beta CDR3s from RNA. Tissue mRNA or PBMC total RNA, roughly 90-450 ng, went into one-step reverse transcription and amplification. Using its own MiXCR run on the multiplex PCR reads, TCRdb lists one record per CDR3 protein. The sample lists over 80,000 distinct CDR3 sequences, around 42% occurring once. The receptor was isolated from a human donor with low-grade glioma or glioblastoma, undergoing nonglioma brain surgery, or in good health (not recorded which). The chain has TRBV18 and TRBJ1-1, with TRBD1 matching 7 bases. Sequenced: glioma tissue, nonneoplastic brain tissue, or PBMCs (not recorded which). The CDR3 is CASSSQGGSEAFF. Written as DNA, the CDR3 is TGTGCCAGCTCAAGCCAAGGGGGCTCTGAAGCTTTCTTT.